The subject of this entry is one T cell receptor beta chain. TCRdb's copy holds only in-frame clones and misses some; the assay was immunoSEQ multiplex PCR. The table shows fewer than 100,000 clones, with just over 90% occurring only once. Germline lookup yields CDR1 LNHDA and CDR2 SQIVND (reference sequence). This CDR3 region has 16 residues. V was shortened by 8 bases and J by 4 bases, with 23 bases between the two germline ends. The record originates from a study of technical replicates of blood from a handful of donors. The sequenced sample was T cells isolated from PBMCs. The chain combines TRBV19 with TRBJ1-2; a weak D match, TRBD1 (6 bases). The clonotype was recovered from a human donor in good health. The CDR3 spells CASSLTNRVRRYGYTF. The CDR3 nucleotides are TGTGCCAGTTCACTCACAAACAGGGTCCGACGCTATGGCTACACCTTC.